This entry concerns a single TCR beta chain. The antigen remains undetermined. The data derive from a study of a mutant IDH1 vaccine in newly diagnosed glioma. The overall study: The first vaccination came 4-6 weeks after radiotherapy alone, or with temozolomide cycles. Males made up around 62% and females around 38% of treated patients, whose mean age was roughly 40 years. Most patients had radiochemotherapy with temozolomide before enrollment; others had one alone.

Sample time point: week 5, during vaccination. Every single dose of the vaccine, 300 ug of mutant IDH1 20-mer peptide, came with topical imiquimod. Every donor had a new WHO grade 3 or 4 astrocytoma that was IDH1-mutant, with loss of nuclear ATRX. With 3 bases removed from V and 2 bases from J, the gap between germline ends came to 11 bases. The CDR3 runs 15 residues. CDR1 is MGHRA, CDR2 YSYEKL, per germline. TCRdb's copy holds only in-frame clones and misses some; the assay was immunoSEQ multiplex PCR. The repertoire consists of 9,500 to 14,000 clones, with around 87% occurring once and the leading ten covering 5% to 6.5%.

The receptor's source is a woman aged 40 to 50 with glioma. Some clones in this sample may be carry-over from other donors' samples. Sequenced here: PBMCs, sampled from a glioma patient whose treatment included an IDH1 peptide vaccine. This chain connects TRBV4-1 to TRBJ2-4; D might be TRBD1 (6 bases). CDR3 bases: TGCGCCAGCAGCCAGGCCGGGACAACCAAAAACATTCAGTACTTC. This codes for CASSQAGTTKNIQYF.